Listed below are T cell receptor beta chains from one sample, sequenced in a study of shared clonotypes between healthy human individuals. Using immunoSEQ multiplex PCR, the repertoire was profiled, and TCRdb retains in-frame clones only, with some absent. The sample contains hundreds of thousands of clones, about 97% of which appear only once. Sequencing was carried out using naive CD4+ T cells sorted from blood. All receptors come from a woman aged 30 to 39 in good health. CDR3s leave out the opening cysteine and the closing phenylalanine or tryptophan. A D gene is named only where the DNA matches it firmly.

CDR3,D,V
ASSFSGPSAGEQF,TRBD2,TRBV5-1
ASSRGTDAREQF,-,TRBV18
ASGMQHTDTQY,-,TRBV9
ASTQIGYGYT,-,TRBV19
ASSESVTSGFYEQY,TRBD2,TRBV10-2
ASSSVRTSGTYEQY,TRBD2,TRBV27
ASSPGQGRGNTIY,-,TRBV2
ASSLGGGPEAF,TRBD1,TRBV7-2
ASSPDRGVQY,TRBD1,TRBV7-2
ASSQDNEWASGSHEQY,TRBD2,TRBV4-2
ASRGGSGSPLH,-,TRBV9
ASSPLGMLKSSKYLETQY,-,TRBV18
ASSLDRNVMNTEAF,-,TRBV27
AIITSLTGEAF,-,TRBV28
ASSPYGGTNEKLF,-,TRBV28
ASSLGAKAHEQY,-,TRBV28
ASSLRTSGAPSVSTDTQY,TRBD2,TRBV11-3